The rows below give T cell receptor beta chains drawn from one sample of a study of shared clonotypes between healthy human individuals. This table comes from immunoSEQ multiplex PCR, and its TCRdb copy is limited to in-frame clones, with some not included. The sample yields about 2.1 million clones, just under 95% seen once. The sample was naive CD8+ T cells from PBMCs. All receptors derive from a young man in good health. Some clones in this sample may be carry-over from other donors' samples. Both conserved end residues are part of each CDR3. The D gene is left open where the match is weak. The size entry is marked missing in some rows and otherwise reads once, few, many or a size class.

v_call: TRBV27; cdr3_length: 15; d_call: TRBD2; j_call: TRBJ2-7; clone_size: .; cdr3_aa: CASSLSPGGGYEQYF; cdr3_nt: TGTGCCAGCAGTTTATCTCCGGGGGGAGGCTACGAGCAGTACTTC
v_call: TRBV5-4; cdr3_length: 13; d_call: .; j_call: TRBJ2-1; clone_size: .; cdr3_aa: CASSGPGDNEQFF; cdr3_nt: TGTGCCAGCAGCGGGCCGGGGGACAATGAGCAGTTCTTC
v_call: TRBV9; cdr3_length: 15; d_call: TRBD1; j_call: TRBJ1-4; clone_size: .; cdr3_aa: CASSDRGQPNEKLFF; cdr3_nt: TGTGCCTCCAGCGATAGGGGACAGCCTAATGAAAAACTGTTTTTT
v_call: TRBV30; cdr3_length: 12; d_call: .; j_call: TRBJ2-3; clone_size: .; cdr3_aa: CAWSVPGLSKYF; cdr3_nt: TGTGCCTGGAGTGTTCCGGGACTTAGCAAGTATTTT
v_call: TRBV5-6; cdr3_length: 13; d_call: .; j_call: TRBJ2-5; clone_size: .; cdr3_aa: CASSSGRGETQYF; cdr3_nt: TGTGCCAGCAGTTCCGGCCGCGGCGAGACCCAGTACTTC
v_call: TRBV27; cdr3_length: 16; d_call: .; j_call: TRBJ1-3; clone_size: .; cdr3_aa: CASSLSGRRAGNTIYF; cdr3_nt: TGTGCCAGCAGTTTATCCGGGCGCCGCGCTGGAAACACCATATATTTT
v_call: TRBV4-1; cdr3_length: 18; d_call: .; j_call: TRBJ1-1; clone_size: .; cdr3_aa: CASSQDIGGFTGNTEAFF; cdr3_nt: TGCGCCAGCAGCCAAGATATAGGGGGTTTTACGGGAAACACTGAAGCTTTCTTT
v_call: TRBV27; cdr3_length: 14; d_call: .; j_call: TRBJ2-7; clone_size: .; cdr3_aa: CASSLSGTLYEQYF; cdr3_nt: TGTGCCAGCAGTTTATCGGGTACCCTCTACGAGCAGTACTTC
v_call: TRBV9; cdr3_length: 14; d_call: .; j_call: TRBJ1-4; clone_size: .; cdr3_aa: CASSAGGTGEKLFF; cdr3_nt: TGTGCCAGCAGCGCGGGAGGGACGGGTGAAAAACTGTTTTTT
v_call: TRBV5-6; cdr3_length: 14; d_call: .; j_call: TRBJ1-2; clone_size: .; cdr3_aa: CASSLLRGKSGYTF; cdr3_nt: TGTGCCAGCAGCTTGCTTAGGGGAAAAAGTGGCTACACCTTC
v_call: TRBV29-1; cdr3_length: 11; d_call: .; j_call: TRBJ2-7; clone_size: .; cdr3_aa: CSGQTLYEQYF; cdr3_nt: TGCAGCGGTCAGACCCTCTACGAGCAGTACTTC
v_call: TRBV7-9; cdr3_length: 15; d_call: .; j_call: TRBJ1-5; clone_size: .; cdr3_aa: CASGSQGLSNQPQHF; cdr3_nt: TGTGCCAGCGGGTCTCAGGGACTTAGCAATCAGCCCCAGCATTTT
v_call: TRBV28; cdr3_length: 14; d_call: .; j_call: TRBJ2-7; clone_size: once; cdr3_aa: CASSYVAGAYEQYF; cdr3_nt: TGTGCCAGCAGTTACGTCGCAGGGGCCTACGAGCAGTACTTC
v_call: TRBV9; cdr3_length: 16; d_call: .; j_call: TRBJ2-3; clone_size: .; cdr3_aa: CASSRGGGTSTDTQYF; cdr3_nt: TGTGCCAGCAGCCGGGGAGGCGGAACTAGCACAGATACGCAGTATTTT
v_call: TRBV6-1; cdr3_length: 14; d_call: .; j_call: TRBJ1-3; clone_size: .; cdr3_aa: CASSDWTEGNTIYF; cdr3_nt: TGTGCCAGCAGTGACTGGACAGAAGGAAACACCATATATTTT
v_call: TRBV7-9; cdr3_length: 12; d_call: .; j_call: TRBJ2-1; clone_size: .; cdr3_aa: CASSTAADEQFF; cdr3_nt: TGTGCCAGCAGCACGGCCGCGGATGAGCAGTTCTTC
v_call: TRBV15; cdr3_length: 13; d_call: .; j_call: TRBJ2-3; clone_size: .; cdr3_aa: CATREDGTDTQYF; cdr3_nt: TGTGCCACCAGAGAGGACGGCACAGATACGCAGTATTTT
v_call: TRBV19; cdr3_length: 16; d_call: .; j_call: TRBJ2-2; clone_size: once; cdr3_aa: CASSIDSGEGSGELFF; cdr3_nt: TGTGCCAGTAGTATAGATAGTGGAGAGGGCTCCGGGGAGCTGTTTTTT
v_call: TRBV19; cdr3_length: 14; d_call: .; j_call: TRBJ2-1; clone_size: .; cdr3_aa: CASSLTGSYNEQFF; cdr3_nt: TGTGCCAGTAGTTTGACAGGTTCCTACAATGAGCAGTTCTTC
v_call: TRBV19; cdr3_length: 15; d_call: .; j_call: TRBJ2-7; clone_size: .; cdr3_aa: CASSIVGTAGNEQYF; cdr3_nt: TGTGCCAGTAGTATAGTAGGGACTGCTGGGAACGAGCAGTACTTC
v_call: TRBV14; cdr3_length: 19; d_call: TRBD2; j_call: TRBJ2-5; clone_size: .; cdr3_aa: CASSQPAGQAGERSETQYF; cdr3_nt: TGTGCCAGCAGCCAACCCGCGGGACAAGCGGGAGAGCGTTCGGAGACCCAGTACTTC
v_call: TRBV15; cdr3_length: 16; d_call: TRBD1; j_call: TRBJ1-4; clone_size: .; cdr3_aa: CATSRERDRNNEKLFF; cdr3_nt: TGTGCCACCAGCAGAGAGAGGGACAGGAATAATGAAAAACTGTTTTTT
v_call: TRBV14; cdr3_length: 14; d_call: .; j_call: TRBJ2-5; clone_size: .; cdr3_aa: CASSHFPGLETQYF; cdr3_nt: TGTGCCAGCAGCCATTTTCCGGGTTTGGAGACCCAGTACTTC
v_call: TRBV5-8; cdr3_length: 14; d_call: .; j_call: TRBJ2-7; clone_size: .; cdr3_aa: CASSLDDTTYEQYF; cdr3_nt: TGTGCCAGCAGCTTGGACGACACTACCTACGAGCAGTACTTC
v_call: TRBV6-5; cdr3_length: 15; d_call: .; j_call: TRBJ1-1; clone_size: .; cdr3_aa: CASSYRPGMGTEAFF; cdr3_nt: TGTGCCAGCAGTTATAGGCCGGGGATGGGCACTGAAGCTTTCTTT
v_call: TRBV9; cdr3_length: 15; d_call: TRBD2; j_call: TRBJ2-1; clone_size: once; cdr3_aa: CASSVASGRAREQFF; cdr3_nt: TGTGCCAGCAGCGTAGCTAGCGGGAGGGCCAGAGAGCAGTTCTTC
v_call: TRBV11-3; cdr3_length: 16; d_call: TRBD2; j_call: TRBJ2-2; clone_size: .; cdr3_aa: CASSSIAGWGTGELFF; cdr3_nt: TGTGCCAGCAGCTCAATAGCGGGATGGGGCACCGGGGAGCTGTTTTTT
v_call: TRBV7-3; cdr3_length: 17; d_call: TRBD2; j_call: TRBJ2-5; clone_size: .; cdr3_aa: CASSLYGQLAAPETQYF; cdr3_nt: TGTGCCAGCAGCTTATATGGTCAACTAGCGGCCCCCGAGACCCAGTACTTC
v_call: TRBV4-2; cdr3_length: 17; d_call: TRBD1; j_call: TRBJ1-5; clone_size: .; cdr3_aa: CASSQERTGGGNQPQHF; cdr3_nt: TGTGCCAGCAGCCAAGAAAGAACAGGGGGAGGCAATCAGCCCCAGCATTTT
v_call: TRBV18; cdr3_length: 18; d_call: TRBD1; j_call: TRBJ2-2; clone_size: .; cdr3_aa: CASSGRDRGPPNTGELFF; cdr3_nt: TGTGCCAGCTCCGGAAGGGACAGGGGGCCTCCGAACACCGGGGAGCTGTTTTTT
v_call: TRBV27; cdr3_length: 14; d_call: TRBD1; j_call: TRBJ2-7; clone_size: .; cdr3_aa: CASSWGTGYFEQYF; cdr3_nt: TGTGCCAGCAGTTGGGGGACAGGCTACTTCGAGCAGTACTTC